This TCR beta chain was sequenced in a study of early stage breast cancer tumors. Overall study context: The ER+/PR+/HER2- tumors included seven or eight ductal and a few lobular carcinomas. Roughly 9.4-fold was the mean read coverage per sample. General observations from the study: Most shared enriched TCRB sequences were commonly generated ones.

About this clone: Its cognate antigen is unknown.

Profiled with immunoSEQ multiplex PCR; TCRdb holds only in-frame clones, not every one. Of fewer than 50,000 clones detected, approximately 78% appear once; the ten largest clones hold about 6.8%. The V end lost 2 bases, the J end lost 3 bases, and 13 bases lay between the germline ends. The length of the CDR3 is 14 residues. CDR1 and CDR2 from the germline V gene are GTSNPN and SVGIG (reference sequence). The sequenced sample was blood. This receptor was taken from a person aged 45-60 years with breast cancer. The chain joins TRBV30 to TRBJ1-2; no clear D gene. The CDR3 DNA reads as TGTGCCTGGAGTCCGATGGGCCTTGACTATGGCTACACCTTC. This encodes CAWSPMGLDYGYTF.